Detailed here is one T cell receptor (beta chain). Each patient experienced a relapse that followed autologous stem cell transplantation, and brentuximab vedotin exposure varied. The data derive from a study of PD-1 blockade in classical Hodgkin lymphoma. V gave up 0 bases and J gave up 4 bases, with 9 bases separating them. Germline assignment: CDR1 MNHEY and CDR2 SVGAGI. CDR3 length: 14 amino acids. The assay was immunoSEQ multiplex PCR, and TCRdb's table has in-frame clones only and misses some. This repertoire shows some 17,000 clones, about four fifths found once; its top ten account for under 5%.

Sequences were derived from peripheral blood mononuclear cells (PBMCs), sampled at baseline. The TCR comes from a human donor with classical Hodgkin lymphoma. This chain uses TRBV6-5 with TRBJ1-1; D gene ambiguous. The CDR3 region has the DNA TGTGCCAGCAGTTACTCGAGAGGGTCCACTGAAGCTTTCTTT. This codes for CASSYSRGSTEAFF.